This T cell receptor (beta chain) was obtained from a study of cytomegalovirus exposure and HLA in healthy donors. Primers: 60 Vbeta forward and 13 Jbeta reverse. Using immunoSEQ multiplex PCR, the repertoire was profiled, and TCRdb retains in-frame clones only, with some absent. The sample lists 70,000 or so clones; just over 65% were seen once. Note on this clone: The target antigen is unknown.

The CDR3 runs to 15 residues. Germline-derived CDR1 and CDR2 are MGHDK and SYGVNS. V lost 6 bases and J 3 bases, leaving 18 bases between the germline ends. Study-level points and caveats: Rare TCR sequences predominated, though certain public TCRs were found in many donors.

The sample consisted of PBMCs. The J gene is TRBJ2-7, the V gene TRBV25-1, with a possible D match to TRBD2 (5 bases). The sequence was collected from a woman in her 30s in good health and CMV-seronegative. The CDR3, as DNA: TGTGCCAGCAGGGATGACTATACCGAGAACTACGAGCAGTACTTC. Amino acids: CASRDDYTENYEQYF.